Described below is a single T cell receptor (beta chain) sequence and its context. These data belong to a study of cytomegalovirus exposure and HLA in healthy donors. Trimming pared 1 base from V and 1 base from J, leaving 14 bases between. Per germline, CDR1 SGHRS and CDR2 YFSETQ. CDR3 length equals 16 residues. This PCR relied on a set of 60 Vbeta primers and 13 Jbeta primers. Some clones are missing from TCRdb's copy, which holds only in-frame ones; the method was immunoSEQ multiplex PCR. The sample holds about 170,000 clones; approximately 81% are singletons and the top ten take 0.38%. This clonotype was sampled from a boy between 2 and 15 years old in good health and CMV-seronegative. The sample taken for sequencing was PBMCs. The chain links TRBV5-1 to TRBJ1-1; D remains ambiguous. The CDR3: CASSLRFTGGNTEAFF. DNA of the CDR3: TGCGCCAGCAGCTTGCGTTTTACGGGAGGGAACACTGAAGCTTTCTTT. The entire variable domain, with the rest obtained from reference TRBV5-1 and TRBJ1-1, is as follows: KAGVTQTPRYLIKTRGQQVTLSCSPISGHRSVSWYQQTPGQGLQFLFEYFSETQRNKGNFPGRFSGRQFSNSRSEMNVSTLELGDSALYLCASSLRFTGGNTEAFFGQGTRLTVV.